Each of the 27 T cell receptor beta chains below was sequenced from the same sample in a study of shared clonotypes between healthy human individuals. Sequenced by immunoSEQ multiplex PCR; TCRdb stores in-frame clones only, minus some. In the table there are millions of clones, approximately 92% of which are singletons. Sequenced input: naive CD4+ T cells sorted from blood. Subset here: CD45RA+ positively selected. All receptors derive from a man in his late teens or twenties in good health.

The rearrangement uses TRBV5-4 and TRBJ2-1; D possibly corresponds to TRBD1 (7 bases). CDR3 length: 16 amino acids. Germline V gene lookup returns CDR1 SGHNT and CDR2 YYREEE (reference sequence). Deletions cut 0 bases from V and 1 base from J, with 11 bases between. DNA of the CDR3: TGTGCCAGCAGCTTGGCCTCAGGGGGGTCCTACAATGAGCAGTTCTTC. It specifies CASSLASGGSYNEQFF.

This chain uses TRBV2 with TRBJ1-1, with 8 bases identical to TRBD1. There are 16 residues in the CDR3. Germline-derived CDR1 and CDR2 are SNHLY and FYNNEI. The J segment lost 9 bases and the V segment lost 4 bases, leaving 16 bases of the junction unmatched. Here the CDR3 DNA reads TGTGCCAGCAGTGGCACGGGGGCAGGGGGCAAACAGAAAGCTTTCTTT. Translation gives CASSGTGAGGKQKAFF.

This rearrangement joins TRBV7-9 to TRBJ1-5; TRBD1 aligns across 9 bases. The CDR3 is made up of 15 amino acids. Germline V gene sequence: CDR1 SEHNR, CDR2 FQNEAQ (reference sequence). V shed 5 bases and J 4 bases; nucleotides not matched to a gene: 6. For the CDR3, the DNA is TGTGCCAGCAGCCCGGGGACAGGGCTAAATCAGCCCCAGCATTTT. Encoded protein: CASSPGTGLNQPQHF. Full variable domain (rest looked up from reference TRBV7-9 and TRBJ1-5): DTGVSQNPRHKITKRGQNVTFRCDPISEHNRLYWYRQTLGQGPEFLTYFQNEAQLEKSRLLSDRFSAERPKGSFSTLEIQRTEQGDSAMYLCASSPGTGLNQPQHFGDGTRLSIL.

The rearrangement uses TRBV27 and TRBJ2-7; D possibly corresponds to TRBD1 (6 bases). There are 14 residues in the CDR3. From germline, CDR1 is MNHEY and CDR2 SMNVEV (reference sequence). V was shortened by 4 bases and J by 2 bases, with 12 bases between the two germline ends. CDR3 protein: CASSYRVEAYEQYF. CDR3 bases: TGTGCCAGCAGTTACAGGGTCGAGGCCTACGAGCAGTACTTC.

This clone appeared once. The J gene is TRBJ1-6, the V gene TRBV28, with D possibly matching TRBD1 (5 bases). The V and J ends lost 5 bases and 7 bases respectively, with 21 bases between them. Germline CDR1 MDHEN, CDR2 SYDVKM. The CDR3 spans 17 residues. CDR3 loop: CASSVPSRQGGNSPLHF. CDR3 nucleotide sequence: TGTGCCAGCAGTGTCCCCTCTCGTCAGGGAGGGAATTCACCCCTCCACTTT.

The CDR3: CAISDTTGGINEKLFF. Written as DNA, the CDR3 is TGTGCCATCAGTGATACTACGGGGGGTATTAATGAAAAACTGTTTTTT. This chain uses TRBV10-3 with TRBJ1-4, with a possible D match to TRBD1 (5 bases). The V and J ends lost 3 bases and 4 bases respectively, with 15 bases between them. Germline V gene sequence: CDR1 ENHRY, CDR2 SYGVKD. The CDR3 runs 16 residues.

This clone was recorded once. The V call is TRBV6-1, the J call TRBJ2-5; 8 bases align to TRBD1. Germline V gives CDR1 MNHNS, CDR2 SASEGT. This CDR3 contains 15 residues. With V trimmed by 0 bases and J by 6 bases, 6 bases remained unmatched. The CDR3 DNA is TGTGCCAGCAGTGAAGCGGACAGGGCGACTAAGACCCAGTACTTC. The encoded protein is CASSEADRATKTQYF.

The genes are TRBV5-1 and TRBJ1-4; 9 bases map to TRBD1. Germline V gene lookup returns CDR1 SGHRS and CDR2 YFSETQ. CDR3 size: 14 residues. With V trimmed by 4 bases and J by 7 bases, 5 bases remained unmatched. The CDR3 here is CASSHRGQGEKLFF. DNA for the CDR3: TGCGCCAGCAGCCACAGGGGGCAGGGTGAAAAACTGTTTTTT. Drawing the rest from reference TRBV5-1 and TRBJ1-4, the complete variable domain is KAGVTQTPRYLIKTRGQQVTLSCSPISGHRSVSWYQQTPGQGLQFLFEYFSETQRNKGNFPGRFSGRQFSNSRSEMNVSTLELGDSALYLCASSHRGQGEKLFFGSGTQLSVL.

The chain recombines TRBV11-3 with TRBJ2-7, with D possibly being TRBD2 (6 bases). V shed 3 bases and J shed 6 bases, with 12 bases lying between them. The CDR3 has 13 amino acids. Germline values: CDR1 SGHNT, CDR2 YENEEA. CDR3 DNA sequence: TGTGCCAGCAGCTTCGGGGGAGGCTCCGAGCAGTACTTC. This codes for CASSFGGGSEQYF.

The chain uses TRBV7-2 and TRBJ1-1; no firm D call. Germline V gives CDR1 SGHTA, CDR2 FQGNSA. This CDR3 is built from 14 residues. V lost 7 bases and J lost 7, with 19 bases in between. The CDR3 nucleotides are TGTGCCAGCACCCCCGCCTCGGGGTTGTATGAAGCTTTCTTT. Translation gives CASTPASGLYEAFF.

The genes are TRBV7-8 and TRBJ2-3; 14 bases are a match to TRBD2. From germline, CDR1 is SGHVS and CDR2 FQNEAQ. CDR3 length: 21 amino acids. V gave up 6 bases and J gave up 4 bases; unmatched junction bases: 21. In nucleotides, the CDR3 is TGTGCCAGCAGATCACCGGGACTAGCGGGAGTTATGTATAATCTTTCAGATACGCAGTATTTT. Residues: CASRSPGLAGVMYNLSDTQYF.

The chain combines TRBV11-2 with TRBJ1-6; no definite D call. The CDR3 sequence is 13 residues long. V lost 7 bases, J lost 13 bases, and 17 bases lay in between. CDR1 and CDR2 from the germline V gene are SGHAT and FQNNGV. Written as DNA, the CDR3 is TGTGCCAGCAACCCGGCCCCGGGTGGGCCCCTCCACTTT. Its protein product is CASNPAPGGPLHF.

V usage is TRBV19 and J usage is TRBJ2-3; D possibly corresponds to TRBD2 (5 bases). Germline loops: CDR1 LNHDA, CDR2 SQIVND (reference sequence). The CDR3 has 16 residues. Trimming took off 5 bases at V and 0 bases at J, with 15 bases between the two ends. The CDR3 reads CASSFGELFSTDTQYF. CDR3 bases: TGTGCCAGTAGTTTCGGGGAACTGTTTAGCACAGATACGCAGTATTTT.

The CDR3 DNA reads TGTGCCAGCAGCAAAGAGAAGTCAGGCACTGAAGCTTTCTTT. Translated, it gives CASSKEKSGTEAFF. V is TRBV21-1 and J is TRBJ1-1; the tabulated D call, TRBD1, remains unverified against the DNA. TRBV21-1 is recorded as a pseudogene. The CDR3 is 14 residues long.

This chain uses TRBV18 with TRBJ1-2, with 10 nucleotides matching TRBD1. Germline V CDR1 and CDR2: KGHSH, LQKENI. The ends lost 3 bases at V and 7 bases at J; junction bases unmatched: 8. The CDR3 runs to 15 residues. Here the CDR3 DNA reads TGTGCCAGCTCACCCCCGGGACAGGGGTGGCGTGGCTACACCTTC. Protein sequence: CASSPPGQGWRGYTF. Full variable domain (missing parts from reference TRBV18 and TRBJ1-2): NAGVMQNPRHLVRRRGQEARLRCSPMKGHSHVYWYRQLPEEGLKFMVYLQKENIIDESGMPKERFSAEFPKEGPSILRIQQVVRGDSAAYFCASSPPGQGWRGYTFGSGTRLTVV.

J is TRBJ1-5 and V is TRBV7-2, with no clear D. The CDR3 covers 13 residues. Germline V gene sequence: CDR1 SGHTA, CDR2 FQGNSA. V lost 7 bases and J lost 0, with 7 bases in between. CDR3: CASTLDSNQPQHF. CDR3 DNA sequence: TGTGCCAGCACTCTAGATAGCAATCAGCCCCAGCATTTT.

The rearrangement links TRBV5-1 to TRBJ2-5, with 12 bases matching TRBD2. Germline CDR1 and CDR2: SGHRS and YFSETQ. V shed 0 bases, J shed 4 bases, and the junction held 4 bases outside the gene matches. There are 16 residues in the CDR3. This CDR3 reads CASSLALAGGGETQYF. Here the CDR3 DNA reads TGCGCCAGCAGCTTGGCCCTAGCGGGAGGGGGAGAGACCCAGTACTTC.

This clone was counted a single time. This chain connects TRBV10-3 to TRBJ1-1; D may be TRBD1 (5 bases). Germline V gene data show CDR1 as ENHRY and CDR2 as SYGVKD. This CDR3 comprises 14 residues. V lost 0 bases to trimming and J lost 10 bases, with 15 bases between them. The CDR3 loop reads CAISESILRGGAFF. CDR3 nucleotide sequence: TGTGCCATCAGTGAGTCGATTTTAAGGGGTGGAGCTTTCTTT.

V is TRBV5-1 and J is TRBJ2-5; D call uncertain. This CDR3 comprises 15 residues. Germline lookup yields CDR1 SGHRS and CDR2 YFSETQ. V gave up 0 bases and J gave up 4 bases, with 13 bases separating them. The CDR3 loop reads CASSLEGTRIETQYF. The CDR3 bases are TGCGCCAGCAGCTTGGAAGGTACCAGAATAGAGACCCAGTACTTC.

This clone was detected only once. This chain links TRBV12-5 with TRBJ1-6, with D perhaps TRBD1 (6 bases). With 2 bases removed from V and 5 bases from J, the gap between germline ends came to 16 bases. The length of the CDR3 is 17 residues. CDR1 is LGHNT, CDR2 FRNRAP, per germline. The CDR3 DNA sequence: TGTGCTAGTGGTTTGACCCTGACGGACAGCCATAATTCACCCCTCCACTTT. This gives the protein CASGLTLTDSHNSPLHF.

The CDR3 reads CASSVGGTATPYEQYF. As DNA, the CDR3 is TGTGCCAGCAGCGTAGGTGGGACCGCGACCCCCTACGAGCAGTACTTC. The V gene is TRBV9, the J gene TRBJ2-7; D could derive from TRBD1 or TRBD2 (5 bases each). V lost 0 bases, J lost 2 bases, and 15 bases lay in between. In germline, CDR1 is SGDLS, CDR2 YYNGEE. This CDR3 region has 16 residues.

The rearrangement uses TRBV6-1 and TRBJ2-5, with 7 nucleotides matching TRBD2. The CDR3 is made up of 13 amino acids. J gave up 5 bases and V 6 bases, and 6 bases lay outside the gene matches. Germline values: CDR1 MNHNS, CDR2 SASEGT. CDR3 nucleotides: TGTGCCAGCAGGCCGATGGGAGGGGAGACCCAGTACTTC. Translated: CASRPMGGETQYF.

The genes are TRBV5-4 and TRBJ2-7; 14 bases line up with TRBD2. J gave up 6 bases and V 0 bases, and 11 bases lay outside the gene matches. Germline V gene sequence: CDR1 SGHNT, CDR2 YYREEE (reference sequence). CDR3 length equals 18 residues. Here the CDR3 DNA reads TGTGCCAGCAGCTTGGTGGGCCTGACTAGCGGGAGGGCGGGCGAGCAGTACTTC. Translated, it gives CASSLVGLTSGRAGEQYF.

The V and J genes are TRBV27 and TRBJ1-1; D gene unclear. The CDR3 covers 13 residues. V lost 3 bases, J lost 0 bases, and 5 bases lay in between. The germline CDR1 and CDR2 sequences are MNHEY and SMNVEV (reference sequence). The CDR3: CASSFNVNTEAFF. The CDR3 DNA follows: TGTGCCAGCAGTTTTAACGTGAACACTGAAGCTTTCTTT.

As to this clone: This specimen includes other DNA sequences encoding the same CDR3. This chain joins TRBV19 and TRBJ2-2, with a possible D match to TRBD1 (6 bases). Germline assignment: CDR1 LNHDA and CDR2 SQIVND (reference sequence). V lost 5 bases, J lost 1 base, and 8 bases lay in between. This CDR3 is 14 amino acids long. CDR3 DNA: TGTGCCAGTAGTGCGACAGGGAACACCGGGGAGCTGTTTTTT. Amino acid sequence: CASSATGNTGELFF.

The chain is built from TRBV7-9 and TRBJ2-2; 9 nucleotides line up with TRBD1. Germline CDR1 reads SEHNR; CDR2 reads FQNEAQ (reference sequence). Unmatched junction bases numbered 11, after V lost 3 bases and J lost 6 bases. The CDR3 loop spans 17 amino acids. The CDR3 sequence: CASSFPGQGRSSGELFF. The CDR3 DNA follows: TGTGCCAGCAGCTTCCCGGGACAGGGTAGATCGTCCGGGGAGCTGTTTTTT.

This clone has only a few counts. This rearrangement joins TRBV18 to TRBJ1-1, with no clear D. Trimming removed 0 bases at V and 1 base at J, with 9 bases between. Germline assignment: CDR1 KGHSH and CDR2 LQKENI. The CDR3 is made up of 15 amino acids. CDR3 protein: CASSPPRQANTEAFF. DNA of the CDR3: TGTGCCAGCTCACCACCCCGGCAGGCGAACACTGAAGCTTTCTTT.